The entry below describes one T cell receptor (beta chain). This entry belongs to a study of blood T cell repertoires in COVID-19. Background on the study: T cells, B-cell-depleted T cells, or PBMCs provided the cDNA or gDNA that served as material.

The CDR3 spans 18 residues. CDR1 and CDR2 from the germline V gene are KGHSH and LQKENI. V lost 1 base to trimming and J lost 0 bases, with 16 bases between them. In the original workflow: Reference gene primer amplification gave nucleated cell count estimates. Clones were read by immunoSEQ multiplex PCR, and TCRdb kept only the in-frame ones, dropping some. V, J and clone size derive from that table, while D and trimming were established from the DNA sequence. Among about 240,000 clones listed, roughly 90% were seen once. The chain joins TRBV18 to TRBJ1-3; D unclear. The specimen was PBMCs or T cells enriched from blood (not recorded which). The clonotype comes from a woman aged 25 to 39 who had recovered from COVID-19. CDR3 residues: CASSPQELGAFSGNTIYF. CDR3 DNA sequence: TGTGCCAGCTCACCACAAGAGTTAGGAGCTTTCTCTGGAAACACCATATATTTT.